This TCR beta chain was observed in a study of shared clonotypes between healthy human individuals. The CDR3 is 14 amino acids. Losses at the gene ends were 5 bases for V and 8 bases for J; bases not matched to a gene: 9. Looked up from germline, CDR1 is SGHTA and CDR2 is FQGTGA. Here immunoSEQ multiplex PCR was the method, and the copy in TCRdb shows in-frame clones only, minus some. The sample consists of roughly 2.2 million clones, approximately 95% of them appearing once. Study-level points and caveats: Clonotypes which were not shared had lower generation probabilities than clonotypes that all four donors shared.

A word on this clone: Its target is not known.

This chain joins TRBV7-3 and TRBJ2-1; 7 nucleotides align to TRBD1. This sequence originates from a young man in good health. Some clones in this sample may be carry-over from other donors' samples. The sample comprised naive CD4+ T cells from PBMCs. The subset denotes: CD45RA+ positively selected. Here the CDR3 reads CASSPNRGRDEQFF. CDR3 in DNA: TGTGCCAGCAGCCCAAACAGGGGTCGGGATGAGCAGTTCTTC.